This TCR beta chain derives from a study of OX40 agonist ivuxolimab in advanced cancers. Study in general: Three partial responders included one hepatocellular carcinoma patient and two cutaneous melanoma patients.

The study, taken as a whole, reports: Patients who responded partially at 0.1-3.0 mg/kg showed clonal expansion ranking among the lowest. Dosing at 0.1 to 3.0 mg/kg was accompanied by clonal expansion of CD4+ and CD8+ blood T cells by week 6.

There are 19 residues in the CDR3. The germline gives CDR1 LNHDA, CDR2 SQIVND (reference sequence). Trimming took 5 bases from V and 2 from J; bases not matched to a gene: 13. As regards this clone: The antigen is unknown.

With baseline, cycle 4 day 1, and cycle 7 day 1 as timepoints, blood was sampled. Profiling relied on immunoSEQ multiplex PCR, and the TCRdb table lists in-frame clones only, not all of them. This table has 70,000 to 90,000 clones, 70% to 90% appearing once. The specimen comprised CD4+ or CD8+ T cells sorted from blood, sampled in a trial of the OX40 agonist ivuxolimab. J is TRBJ2-6 and V is TRBV19; 9 bases agree with TRBD2. The source of this sequence is an adult with an advanced solid tumor such as melanoma, head and neck, liver or kidney cancer. The CDR3 sequence is CASSPLGTSRRAGANVLTF. The DNA of the CDR3 is TGTGCCAGTAGTCCCTTGGGGACTAGCAGGAGGGCTGGGGCCAACGTCCTGACTTTC.